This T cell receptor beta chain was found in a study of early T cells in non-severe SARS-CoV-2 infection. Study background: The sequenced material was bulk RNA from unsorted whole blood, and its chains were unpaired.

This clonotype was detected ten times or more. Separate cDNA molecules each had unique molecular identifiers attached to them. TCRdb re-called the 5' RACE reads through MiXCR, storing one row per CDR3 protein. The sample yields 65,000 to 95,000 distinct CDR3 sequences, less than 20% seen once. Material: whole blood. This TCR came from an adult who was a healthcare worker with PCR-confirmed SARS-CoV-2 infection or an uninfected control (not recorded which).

CDR3 amino acids: CATNRGLSSYEQYF. CDR3 sequence (DNA): TGTGCCACCAACAGGGGCCTTAGCTCCTACGAGCAGTACTTC. This chain links TRBV10-3 with TRBJ2-7, with 7 positions matching TRBD1. J gave up 0 bases and V 10 bases, and 9 bases lay outside the gene matches. This CDR3 has 14 amino acids. Germline-derived CDR1 and CDR2 are ENHRY and SYGVKD.